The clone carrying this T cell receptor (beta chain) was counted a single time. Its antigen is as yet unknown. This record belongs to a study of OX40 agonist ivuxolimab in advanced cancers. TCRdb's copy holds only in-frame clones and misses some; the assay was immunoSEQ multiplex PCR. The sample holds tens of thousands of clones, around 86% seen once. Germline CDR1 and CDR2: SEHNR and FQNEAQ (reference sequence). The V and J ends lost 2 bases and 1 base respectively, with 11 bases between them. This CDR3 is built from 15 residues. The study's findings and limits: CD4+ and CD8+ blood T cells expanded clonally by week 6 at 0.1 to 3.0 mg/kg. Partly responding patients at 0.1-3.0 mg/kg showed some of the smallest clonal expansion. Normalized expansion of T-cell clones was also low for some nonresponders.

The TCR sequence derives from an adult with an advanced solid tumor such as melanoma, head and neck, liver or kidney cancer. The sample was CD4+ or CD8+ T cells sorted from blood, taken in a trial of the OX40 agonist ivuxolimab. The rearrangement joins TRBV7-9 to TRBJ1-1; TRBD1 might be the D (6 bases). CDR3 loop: CASSLPPGENTEAFF. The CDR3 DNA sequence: TGTGCCAGCAGCTTACCCCCAGGGGAGAACACTGAAGCTTTCTTT.